The clone carrying this TCR beta chain showed up many times. Its antigen is not known. These data originate in a study of neurological immune-mediated disorders. General observations from the study: Patients with HTLV-1-associated myelopathy showed the most TCR clonal expansion. Those with multiple sclerosis showed the least, falling below healthy controls.

The CDR3 is 18 amino acids. With V trimmed by 0 bases and J by 1 base, 4 bases remained unmatched. Looked up from germline, CDR1 is MGHRA and CDR2 is YSYEKL. TCRdb redid the calling of the 5' RACE reads with MiXCR, one entry per CDR3 protein. The sample has 65,000 to 75,000 distinct CDR3 sequences, 4.5% to 6% seen once. The origin of this receptor is a woman in her 70s with multiple sclerosis. The specimen sequenced was PBMCs. This chain joins TRBV4-1 and TRBJ2-1; 12 bases agree with TRBD2. The CDR3 here is CASSQDPGLAGSYNEQFF. DNA for the CDR3: TGCGCCAGCAGCCAAGATCCCGGACTAGCGGGGTCCTACAATGAGCAGTTCTTC.